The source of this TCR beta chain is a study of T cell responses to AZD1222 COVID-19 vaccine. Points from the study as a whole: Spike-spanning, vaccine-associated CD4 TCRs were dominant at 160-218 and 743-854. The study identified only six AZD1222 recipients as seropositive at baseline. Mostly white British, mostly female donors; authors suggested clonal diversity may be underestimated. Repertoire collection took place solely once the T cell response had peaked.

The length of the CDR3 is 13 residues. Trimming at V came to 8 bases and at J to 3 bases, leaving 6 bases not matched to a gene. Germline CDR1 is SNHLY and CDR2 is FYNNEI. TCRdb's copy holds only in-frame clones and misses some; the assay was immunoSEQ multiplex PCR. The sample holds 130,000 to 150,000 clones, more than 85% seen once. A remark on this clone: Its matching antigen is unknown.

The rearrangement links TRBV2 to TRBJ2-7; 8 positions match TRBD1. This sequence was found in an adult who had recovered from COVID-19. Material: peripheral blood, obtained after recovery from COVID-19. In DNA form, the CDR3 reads TGTGCCAGCTTGAGACAGGGGAGCTACGAGCAGTACTTC. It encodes CASLRQGSYEQYF.